The sequence of this T cell receptor (beta chain) was determined in a study of OX40 agonist ivuxolimab in advanced cancers. Regarding the complete study: The costimulatory receptor OX40 (CD134) was targeted by ivuxolimab, a fully human IgG2 agonistic monoclonal antibody. Of the roughly 52 dose-escalation patients, hepatocellular carcinoma was present in roughly 19, melanoma in approximately 15, renal cell carcinoma in 9 and head and neck cancer in 9. Three dose-escalation patients achieved partial responses, one with hepatocellular carcinoma and two with cutaneous melanoma. Prior anti-PD-1, anti-PD-L1 or anti-CTLA-4 therapy was permitted, and about two fifths of dose-escalation patients had received checkpoint inhibitors. The paper reports the monotherapy dose-escalation portion (N of about 50 patients) of the phase I ivuxolimab trial. Intravenous ivuxolimab was administered to patients every 2 weeks at six dose levels: 0.01, 0.1, 0.3, 1.5, 3 and 10 mg/kg. In the dose-escalation cohort, about four fifths of patients were male, and the mean age was around 65 years with a range of about 23 to 79. The purpose of peripheral TCRbeta sequencing was to test whether ivuxolimab changed TCR sequence diversity and led to clonal T-cell expansion. Results and caveats for the whole study, not just this receptor: Low levels of normalized T-cell clonal expansion were also seen in some patients who did not respond. At doses from 0.1 to 3.0 mg/kg, clonal expansion was seen in both CD4+ and CD8+ blood T cells between baseline and week 6. On average, CD8+ T cells showed more expanded clones than CD4+ T cells after ivuxolimab. In the 0.1-3.0 mg/kg groups, partial responders were among the patients with the lowest normalized peripheral clonal expansion, particularly in CD8+ T cells. Antigen specificity was not determined for the clonally expanded peripheral T cells.

As to this clone: Its antigen specificity is not known. One base away there is no much larger clone; base qualities are not given.

Genomic DNA was extracted from sorted cells for sequencing of the TCRbeta CDR3 region. The immunoSEQ Assay was used for sequencing of TCRbeta CDR3 regions. TCRdb retrieved this table from immuneACCESS and kept in-frame rearrangements only. Not all clones are present; in checked studies, unresolved V genes account for under half, and no reason is known for the remainder. A total of under 70,000 clones appear in this sample, roughly 90% of them only once. Together, the top ten hold 6% to 8.5% of the sample. For CDR1 and CDR2, the germline V gene lists SGHVS and FNYEAQ. Ends trimmed: V by 10 bases, J by 6 bases; bases unmatched to a gene: 15. From cysteine to phenylalanine, the CDR3 is 17 amino acids long. The retained sequence is limited to the CDR3, 51 bases, with the frame set at the first base. The trial excluded patients who had a history of autoimmune disease or who were on systemic immunosuppression. Peripheral blood for TCR sequencing was collected from all dose cohorts at baseline, on cycle 4 day 1, and on cycle 7 day 1. The samples were taken from a phase I, first-in-human, multicenter, open-label dose-escalation trial of ivuxolimab. Adults with locally advanced or metastatic melanoma, renal cell, hepatocellular, or head and neck squamous cell carcinoma were enrolled in the trial. Before TCR sequencing, CD4+ T cells and CD8+ T cells from peripheral blood were sorted into separate populations.

Sequenced here: CD4+ or CD8+ T cells sorted from blood, sampled in a trial of the OX40 agonist ivuxolimab. The origin of this receptor is an adult with an advanced solid tumor such as melanoma, head and neck, liver or kidney cancer. The V and J genes are TRBV7-6 and TRBJ2-7, and 16 junctional nucleotides match TRBD2. CDR3 loop: CAISPGLAGGQLGEQYF. DNA sequence: TGTGCCATCTCGCCGGGACTAGCGGGGGGGCAGCTTGGCGAGCAGTACTTC.